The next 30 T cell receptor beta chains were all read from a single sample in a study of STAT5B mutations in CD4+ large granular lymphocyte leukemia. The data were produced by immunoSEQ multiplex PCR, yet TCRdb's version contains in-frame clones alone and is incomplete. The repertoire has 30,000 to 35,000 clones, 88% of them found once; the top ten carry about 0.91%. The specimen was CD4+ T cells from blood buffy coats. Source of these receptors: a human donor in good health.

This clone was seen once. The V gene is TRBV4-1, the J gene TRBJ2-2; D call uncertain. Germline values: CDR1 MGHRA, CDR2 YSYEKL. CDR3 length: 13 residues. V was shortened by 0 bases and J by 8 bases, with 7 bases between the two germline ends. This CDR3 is CASSQDRRGELFF. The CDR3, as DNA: TGCGCCAGCAGCCAAGATCGGCGGGGGGAGCTGTTTTTT.

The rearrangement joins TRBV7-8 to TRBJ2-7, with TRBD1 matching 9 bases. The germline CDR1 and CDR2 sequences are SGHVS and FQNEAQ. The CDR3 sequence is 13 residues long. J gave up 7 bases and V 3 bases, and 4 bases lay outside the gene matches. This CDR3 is CASSFGQGWEQYF. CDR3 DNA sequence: TGTGCCAGCAGCTTTGGACAGGGGTGGGAGCAGTACTTC.

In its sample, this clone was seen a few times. CDR3 sequence: CASSERGGNQPQHF. The CDR3 nucleotides read TGTGCCAGCAGTGAGCGGGGCGGCAATCAGCCCCAGCATTTT. This sequence joins TRBV2 and TRBJ1-5; TRBD1 might be the D (5 bases). Germline V gives CDR1 SNHLY, CDR2 FYNNEI. There are 14 residues in the CDR3. Deletions cut 3 bases from V and 2 bases from J, with 8 bases between.

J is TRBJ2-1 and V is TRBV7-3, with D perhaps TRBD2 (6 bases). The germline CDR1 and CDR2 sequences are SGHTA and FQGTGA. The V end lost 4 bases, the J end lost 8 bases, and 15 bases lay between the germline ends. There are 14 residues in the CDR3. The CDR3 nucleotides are TGTGCCAGCAGCTATCCGGGACGGGGGTATGAGCAGTTCTTC. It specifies CASSYPGRGYEQFF.

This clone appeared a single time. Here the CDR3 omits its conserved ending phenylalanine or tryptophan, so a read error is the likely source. The CDR3 nucleotides are TGTGCCAGCAGTGCCCGGACTAGCGGCCGCACAGATACGCAGTATCTT. This gives the protein CASSARTSGRTDTQYL. The chain combines TRBV6-1 with TRBJ2-3, with TRBD2 matching 10 bases. The CDR3 has 16 residues. CDR1 and CDR2 (germline): MNHNS, SASEGT. Trimming at V came to 4 bases and at J to 1 base, leaving 5 bases not matched to a gene.

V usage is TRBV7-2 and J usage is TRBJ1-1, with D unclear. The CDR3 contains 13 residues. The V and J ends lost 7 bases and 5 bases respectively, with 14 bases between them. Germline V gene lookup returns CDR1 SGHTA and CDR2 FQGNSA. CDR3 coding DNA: TGTGCCAGCACTAGACGGGCAGGAACTGAAGCTTTCTTT. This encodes CASTRRAGTEAFF.

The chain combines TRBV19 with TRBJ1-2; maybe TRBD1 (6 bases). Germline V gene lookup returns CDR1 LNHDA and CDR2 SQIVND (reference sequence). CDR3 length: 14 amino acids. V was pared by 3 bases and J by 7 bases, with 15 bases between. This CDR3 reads CASSMVEGVGGYTF. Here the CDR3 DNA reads TGTGCCAGTAGTATGGTAGAGGGGGTTGGTGGCTACACCTTC.

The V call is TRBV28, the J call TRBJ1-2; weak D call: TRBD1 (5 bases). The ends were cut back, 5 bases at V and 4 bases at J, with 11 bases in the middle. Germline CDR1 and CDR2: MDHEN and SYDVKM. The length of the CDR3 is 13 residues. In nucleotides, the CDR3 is TGTGCCAGCAGTAAAGGGGAGTCCTATGGCTACACCTTC. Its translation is CASSKGESYGYTF.

The CDR3 reads CASSPSGTSDRGHYEQYF. CDR3 DNA sequence: TGTGCCAGCTCACCATCCGGGACTAGCGACCGGGGACACTACGAGCAGTACTTC. This chain uses TRBV18 with TRBJ2-7; 10 bases align to TRBD2. Germline V gene data show CDR1 as KGHSH and CDR2 as LQKENI. This CDR3 spans 18 amino acids. The trim removed 2 bases at V and 3 bases at J, leaving 13 bases unmatched.

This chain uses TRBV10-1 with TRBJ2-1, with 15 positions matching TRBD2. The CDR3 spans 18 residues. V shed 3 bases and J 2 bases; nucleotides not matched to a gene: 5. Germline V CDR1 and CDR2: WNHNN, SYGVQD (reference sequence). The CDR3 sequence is CASSEGTSGRKTYNEQFF. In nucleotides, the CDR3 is TGCGCCAGCAGTGAAGGGACTAGCGGGAGGAAAACCTACAATGAGCAGTTCTTC.

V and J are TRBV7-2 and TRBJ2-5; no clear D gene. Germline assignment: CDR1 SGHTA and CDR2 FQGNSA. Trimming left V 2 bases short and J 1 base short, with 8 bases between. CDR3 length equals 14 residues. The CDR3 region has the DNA TGTGCCAGCAGCTTACGTTCGATCCAAGAGACCCAGTACTTC. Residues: CASSLRSIQETQYF.

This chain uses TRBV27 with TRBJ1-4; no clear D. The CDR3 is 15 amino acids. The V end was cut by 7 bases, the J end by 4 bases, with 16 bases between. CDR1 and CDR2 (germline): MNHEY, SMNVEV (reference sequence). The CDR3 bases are TGTGCCAGCACCCCCTTCGCACGGCTTAATGAAAAACTGTTTTTT. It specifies CASTPFARLNEKLFF.

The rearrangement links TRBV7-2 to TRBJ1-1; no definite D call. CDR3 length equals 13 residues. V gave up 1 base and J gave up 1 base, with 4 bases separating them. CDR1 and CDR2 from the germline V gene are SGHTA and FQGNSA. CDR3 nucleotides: TGTGCCAGCAGCTTAGAGGGGAACACTGAAGCTTTCTTT. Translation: CASSLEGNTEAFF.

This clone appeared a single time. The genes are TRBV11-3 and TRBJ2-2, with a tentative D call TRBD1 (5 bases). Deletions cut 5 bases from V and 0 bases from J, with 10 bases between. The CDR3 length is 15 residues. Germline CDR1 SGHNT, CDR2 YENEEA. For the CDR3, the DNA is TGTGCCAGCAGCCGACAGAATACGAACACCGGGGAGCTGTTTTTT. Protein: CASSRQNTNTGELFF. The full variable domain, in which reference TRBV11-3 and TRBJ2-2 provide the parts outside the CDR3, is EAGVVQSPRYKIIEKKQPVAFWCNPISGHNTLYWYLQNLGQGPELLIRYENEEAVDDSQLPKDRFSAERLKGVDSTLKIQPAELGDSAVYLCASSRQNTNTGELFFGEGSRLTVL.

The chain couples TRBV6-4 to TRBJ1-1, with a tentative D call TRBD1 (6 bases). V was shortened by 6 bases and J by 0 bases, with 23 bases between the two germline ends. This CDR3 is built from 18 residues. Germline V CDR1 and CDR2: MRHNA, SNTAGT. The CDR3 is CASSAQTQPGALNTEAFF. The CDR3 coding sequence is TGTGCCAGCAGCGCCCAAACCCAACCGGGGGCCCTGAACACTGAAGCTTTCTTT.

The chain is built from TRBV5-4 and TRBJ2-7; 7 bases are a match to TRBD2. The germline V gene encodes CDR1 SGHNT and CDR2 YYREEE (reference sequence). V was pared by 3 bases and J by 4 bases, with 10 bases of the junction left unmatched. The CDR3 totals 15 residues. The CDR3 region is CASSSGGAGVYEQYF. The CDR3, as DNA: TGTGCCAGCAGCTCGGGTGGGGCGGGAGTGTACGAGCAGTACTTC.

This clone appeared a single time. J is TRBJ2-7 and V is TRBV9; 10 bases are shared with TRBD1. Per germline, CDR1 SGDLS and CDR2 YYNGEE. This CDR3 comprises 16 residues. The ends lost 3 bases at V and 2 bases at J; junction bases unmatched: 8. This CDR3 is CASSAGSGQGPYEQYF. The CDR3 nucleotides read TGTGCCAGCAGCGCGGGCTCGGGACAGGGGCCCTACGAGCAGTACTTC.

CDR3 coding DNA: TGTGCCAGCAGCTTTCTCCCGGGACAGGGGGCCGGGGAGCTGTTTTTT. Protein: CASSFLPGQGAGELFF. The chain links TRBV9 to TRBJ2-2, with TRBD1 matching 11 bases. Germline CDR1 and CDR2: SGDLS and YYNGEE. Trimming took 4 bases from V and 6 from J; bases not matched to a gene: 8. The CDR3 length is 16 residues.

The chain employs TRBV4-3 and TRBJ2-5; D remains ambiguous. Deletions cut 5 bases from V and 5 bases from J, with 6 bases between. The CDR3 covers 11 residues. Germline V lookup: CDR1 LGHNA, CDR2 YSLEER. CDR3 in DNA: TGCGCCAGCAGCAAAGGGGAGACCCAGTACTTC. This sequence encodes CASSKGETQYF.

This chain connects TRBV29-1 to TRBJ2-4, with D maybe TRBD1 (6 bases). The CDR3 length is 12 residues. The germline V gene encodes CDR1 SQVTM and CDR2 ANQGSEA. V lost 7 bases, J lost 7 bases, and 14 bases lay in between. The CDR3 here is CSAGARGNIQYF. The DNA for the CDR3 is TGCAGCGCCGGCGCAAGGGGGAACATTCAGTACTTC.

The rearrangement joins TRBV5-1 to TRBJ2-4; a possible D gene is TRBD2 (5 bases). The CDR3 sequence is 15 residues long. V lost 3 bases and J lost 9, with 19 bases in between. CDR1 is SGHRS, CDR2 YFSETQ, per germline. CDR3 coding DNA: TGCGCCAGCAGCTCCCCCCTAATCGGTGGGAGCATTCAGTACTTC. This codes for CASSSPLIGGSIQYF.

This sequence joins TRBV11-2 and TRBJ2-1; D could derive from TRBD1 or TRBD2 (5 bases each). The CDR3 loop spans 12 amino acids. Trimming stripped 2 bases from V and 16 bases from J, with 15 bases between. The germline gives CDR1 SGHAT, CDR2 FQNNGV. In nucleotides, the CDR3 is TGTGCCAGCAGCTTAACCGGGACGGGTCTTTTCTTC. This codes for CASSLTGTGLFF.

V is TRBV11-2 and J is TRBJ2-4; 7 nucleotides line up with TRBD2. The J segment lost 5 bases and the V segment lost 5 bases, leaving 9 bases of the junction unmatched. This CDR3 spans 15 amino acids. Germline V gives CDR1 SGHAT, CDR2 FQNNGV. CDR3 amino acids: CASSAWGGNQNIQYF. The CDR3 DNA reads TGTGCCAGCAGCGCATGGGGAGGGAACCAAAACATTCAGTACTTC.

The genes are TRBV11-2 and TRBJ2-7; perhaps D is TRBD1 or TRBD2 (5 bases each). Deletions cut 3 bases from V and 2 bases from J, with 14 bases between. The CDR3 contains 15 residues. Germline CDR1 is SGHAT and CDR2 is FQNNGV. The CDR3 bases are TGTGCCAGCAGCTTGTACCGGGACGCCGCCTACGAGCAGTACTTC. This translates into CASSLYRDAAYEQYF.

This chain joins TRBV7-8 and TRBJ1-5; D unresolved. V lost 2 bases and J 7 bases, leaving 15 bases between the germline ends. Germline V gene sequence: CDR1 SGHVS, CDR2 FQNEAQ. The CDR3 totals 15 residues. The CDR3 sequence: CASSLRPGREQPQHF. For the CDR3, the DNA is TGTGCCAGCAGCTTAAGACCAGGTCGGGAACAGCCCCAGCATTTT.

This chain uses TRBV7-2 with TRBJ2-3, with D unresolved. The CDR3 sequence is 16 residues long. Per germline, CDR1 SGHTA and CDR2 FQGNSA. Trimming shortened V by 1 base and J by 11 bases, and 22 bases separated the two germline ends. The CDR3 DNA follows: TGTGCCAGCAGCTTAGTGTTAGATTGGGCAGCCACGGGGCAGTATTTT. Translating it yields CASSLVLDWAATGQYF.

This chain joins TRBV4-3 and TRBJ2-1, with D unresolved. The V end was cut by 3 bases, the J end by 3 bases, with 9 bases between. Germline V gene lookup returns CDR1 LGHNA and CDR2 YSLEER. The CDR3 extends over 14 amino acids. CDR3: CASSQVGNYNEQFF. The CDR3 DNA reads TGCGCCAGCAGCCAGGTAGGGAACTACAATGAGCAGTTCTTC.

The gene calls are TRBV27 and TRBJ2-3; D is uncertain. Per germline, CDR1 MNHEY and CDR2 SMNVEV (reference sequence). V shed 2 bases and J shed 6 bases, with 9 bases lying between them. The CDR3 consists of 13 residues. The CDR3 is CASSLRVGDTQYF. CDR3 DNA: TGTGCCAGCAGTTTAAGGGTCGGGGATACGCAGTATTTT.

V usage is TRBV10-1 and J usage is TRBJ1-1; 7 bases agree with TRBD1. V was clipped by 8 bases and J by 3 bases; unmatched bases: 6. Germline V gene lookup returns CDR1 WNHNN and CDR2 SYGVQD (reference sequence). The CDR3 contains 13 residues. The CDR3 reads CASRRQGDTEAFF. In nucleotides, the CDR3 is TGCGCCAGCCGTCGGCAGGGGGACACTGAAGCTTTCTTT.

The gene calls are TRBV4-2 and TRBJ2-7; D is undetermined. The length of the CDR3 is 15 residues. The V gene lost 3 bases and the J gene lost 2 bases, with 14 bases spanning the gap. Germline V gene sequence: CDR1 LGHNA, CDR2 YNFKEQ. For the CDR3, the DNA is TGTGCCAGCAGCCAGGTCCAGGACGGAGCCTACGAGCAGTACTTC. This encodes CASSQVQDGAYEQYF.